This TCR beta chain was documented in a study of cytomegalovirus exposure and HLA in healthy donors. The PCR made use of 60 Vbeta and 13 Jbeta primers. Assay used: immunoSEQ multiplex PCR; TCRdb lists only in-frame clones, some missing. This table holds roughly 200,000 clones, 75% to 85% found once. As concerns this clone: What it binds is unknown.

The CDR3 is 15 amino acids. CDR1 is SEHNR, CDR2 FQNEAQ, per germline (reference sequence). Trimming took 5 bases from V and 4 from J; bases not matched to a gene: 10. Findings and caveats of the study: In a later analysis, the majority of CMV-associated beta chains seemingly showed HLA restriction. The authors assumed roughly uniform sequencing depth across donors for presence/absence analyses.

This chain links TRBV7-9 with TRBJ1-2; 7 bases map to TRBD1. Sequenced sample: PBMCs. The sequence came from a woman aged 25 to 39 in good health and CMV-seropositive. The chain's CDR3 is CASSLPTGLFYGYTF. CDR3 in DNA: TGTGCCAGCAGCCTCCCGACAGGGCTCTTCTATGGCTACACCTTC. Supplemented by reference TRBV7-9 and TRBJ1-2, the full variable domain reads DTGVSQNPRHKITKRGQNVTFRCDPISEHNRLYWYRQTLGQGPEFLTYFQNEAQLEKSRLLSDRFSAERPKGSFSTLEIQRTEQGDSAMYLCASSLPTGLFYGYTFGSGTRLTVV.